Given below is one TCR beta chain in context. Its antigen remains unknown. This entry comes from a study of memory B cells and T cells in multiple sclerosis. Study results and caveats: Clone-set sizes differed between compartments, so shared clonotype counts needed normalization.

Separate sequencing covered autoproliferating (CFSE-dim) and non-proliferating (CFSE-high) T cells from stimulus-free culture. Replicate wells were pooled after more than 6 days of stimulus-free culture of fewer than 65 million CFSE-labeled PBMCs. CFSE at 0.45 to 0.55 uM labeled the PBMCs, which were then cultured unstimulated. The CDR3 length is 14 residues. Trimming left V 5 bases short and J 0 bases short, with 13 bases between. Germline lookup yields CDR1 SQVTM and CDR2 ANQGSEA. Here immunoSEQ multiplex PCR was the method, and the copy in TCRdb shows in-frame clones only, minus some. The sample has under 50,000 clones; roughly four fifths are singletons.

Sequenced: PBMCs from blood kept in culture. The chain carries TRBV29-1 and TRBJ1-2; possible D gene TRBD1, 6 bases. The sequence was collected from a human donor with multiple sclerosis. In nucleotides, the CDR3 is TGCAGCGTTAGACAGGACGCACCTAACTATGGCTACACCTTC. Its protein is CSVRQDAPNYGYTF.